The 14 T cell receptor beta chains in this list originate from one sample, sequenced in a study of CD8 T cells in ankylosing spondylitis. Study-level points and caveats: Blood from ankylosing spondylitis patients appeared to carry a characteristic roughly 8-variant TCR beta motif.

MiXCR, applied by TCRdb to the 5' RACE reads, yields one record per CDR3 protein. The sample contains more than 300,000 distinct CDR3 sequences, 8% of which appear only once. For these TCRs, the target antigens are not known. Sequencing used blood, either unsorted or a sorted T cell fraction (not recorded which). These TCRs come from a male donor with ankylosing spondylitis.

This clonotype was observed a handful of times. CDR3: CASSAGLGSTDTQYF. CDR3 in DNA: TGTGCCAGCAGCGCCGGACTAGGGAGCACAGATACGCAGTATTTT. The chain is built from TRBV9 and TRBJ2-3, with 7 bases identical to TRBD2. CDR3 length equals 15 residues. CDR1 is SGDLS and CDR2 is YYNGEE in the germline V gene. The trim removed 3 bases at V and 0 bases at J, leaving 4 bases unmatched.

This clonotype appeared many times. The V and J genes are TRBV7-6 and TRBJ2-2; D unclear. This CDR3 has 12 amino acids. Trimming took 8 bases from V and 4 from J, leaving 8 bases between them. The V gene's germline CDR1 is SGHVS and CDR2 FNYEAQ. The CDR3 is CASSPSTGELFF. CDR3 nucleotide sequence: TGTGCCAGCTCCCCCTCCACCGGGGAGCTGTTTTTT.

The J gene is TRBJ2-7, the V gene TRBV5-1; TRBD2 agrees at 10 bases. CDR1 is SGHRS, CDR2 YFSETQ, per germline. Unmatched junction bases numbered 5, after V lost 2 bases and J lost 6 bases. The CDR3 contains 14 residues. This CDR3 is CASSFGLAGVEQYF. DNA for the CDR3: TGCGCCAGCAGCTTCGGGCTAGCGGGAGTCGAGCAGTACTTC.

This clonotype came up many times. The chain joins TRBV12-3 or TRBV12-4 to TRBJ1-1, with a tentative D call TRBD1 (5 bases). The CDR3 is 17 residues long. Trimming cost V 3 bases and J 3 bases, with 20 bases left between them. Here the CDR3 reads CASSFSVWLQADTEAFF. As DNA, the CDR3 is TGTGCCAGCAGTTTCTCGGTCTGGCTACAGGCGGACACTGAAGCTTTCTTT.

This clonotype was seen a handful of times. The gene calls are TRBV2 and TRBJ2-7; 11 bases match TRBD1. This CDR3 region has 14 residues. After removal of 3 bases from V and 5 bases from J, the junction contained 3 bases not matched to a gene. Germline V CDR1 and CDR2: SNHLY, FYNNEI. CDR3 nucleotide sequence: TGTGCCAGCAGTGAGGACAGGGGGCTCGACGAGCAGTACTTC. Protein sequence: CASSEDRGLDEQYF.

This clonotype was found many times. The chain is built from TRBV6-5 and TRBJ1-5; D is undetermined. Trimming shortened V by 4 bases and J by 3 bases, and 7 bases separated the two germline ends. The CDR3 covers 13 residues. Germline CDR1 is MNHEY and CDR2 is SVGAGI. CDR3 coding DNA: TGTGCCAGCAGTTTTTGGGACAATCAGCCCCAGCATTTT. Its translation is CASSFWDNQPQHF.

This clonotype was counted ten times or more. The chain combines TRBV5-1 with TRBJ2-3; no reliable D call. This CDR3 contains 11 residues. Trimming pared 3 bases from V and 8 bases from J, leaving 7 bases between. Germline loops: CDR1 SGHRS, CDR2 YFSETQ. The CDR3 sequence: CASSSTGTQYF. The CDR3 coding sequence is TGCGCCAGCAGCTCAACGGGTACGCAGTATTTT.

This clonotype has more than one count but fewer than ten. The junction departs from germline at one end; a sequencing error may be responsible. This rearrangement joins TRBV15 to TRBJ1-1, with D unresolved. Germline V gene sequence: CDR1 LNHNV, CDR2 YYDKDF (reference sequence). The CDR3 has 10 amino acids. The CDR3 loop reads CATSTSRRDF. CDR3 nucleotides: TGTGCCACCAGCACGTCAAGACGGGATTTT.

This clonotype was picked up many times. This chain links TRBV7-9 with TRBJ1-1; perhaps TRBD1 as D (6 bases). There are 12 residues in the CDR3. Trimming took off 7 bases at V and 10 bases at J, with 16 bases between the two ends. The germline V gene encodes CDR1 SEHNR and CDR2 FQNEAQ (reference sequence). The CDR3 reads CASNNPEGGAFF. The DNA of the CDR3 is TGTGCCAGCAACAACCCAGAGGGGGGAGCTTTCTTT.

This clonotype was counted a few times. CDR3 region: CASSWDRGRQVRETQYF. The CDR3 coding sequence is TGTGCCAGCAGTTGGGACAGGGGGCGACAAGTTAGAGAGACCCAGTACTTC. The chain joins TRBV28 to TRBJ2-5; 12 nucleotides match TRBD1. The CDR3 covers 17 residues. Germline values: CDR1 MDHEN, CDR2 SYDVKM. J was trimmed by 4 bases and V by 4 bases; bases with no gene match: 10.

This clonotype appeared a few times. V is TRBV4-2 and J is TRBJ2-1; 7 bases align to TRBD2. CDR1 and CDR2 (germline): LGHNA, YNFKEQ. V shed 2 bases and J 4 bases; nucleotides not matched to a gene: 5. The CDR3 contains 15 residues. The CDR3 sequence is CASSQFLAEYNEQFF. The CDR3 nucleotides read TGTGCCAGCAGCCAATTCCTAGCGGAGTACAATGAGCAGTTCTTC.

This clonotype turned up a few times. V and J are TRBV10-3 and TRBJ2-7; 12 bases map to TRBD2. This CDR3 is 15 amino acids long. CDR1 is ENHRY, CDR2 SYGVKD, per germline. With 4 bases clipped from V and 0 bases from J, the junction kept 1 base outside the gene matches. CDR3 residues: CAISGGLAGSYEQYF. In nucleotides, the CDR3 is TGTGCCATCAGTGGGGGACTAGCGGGCTCCTACGAGCAGTACTTC.

This clonotype was observed a single time. The chain employs TRBV6-6 and TRBJ1-5; tentatively, D is TRBD1 (6 bases). From germline, CDR1 is MNHNY and CDR2 SVGAGI (reference sequence). Trimming took off 2 bases at V and 7 bases at J, with 9 bases between the two ends. This CDR3 contains 13 residues. The CDR3 DNA reads as TGTGCCAGCAGTTACAACAGGGCGCAGCCCCAGCATTTT. Amino acid sequence: CASSYNRAQPQHF.

This clonotype appeared a few times. The rearrangement uses TRBV11-2 and TRBJ2-1; weak D call: TRBD2 (6 bases). Germline V gene lookup returns CDR1 SGHAT and CDR2 FQNNGV. There are 15 residues in the CDR3. Trimming removed 3 bases at V and 6 bases at J, with 15 bases between. This CDR3 is CASSLSAGTANEQFF. CDR3 coding DNA: TGTGCCAGCAGCTTGTCCGCCGGGACTGCCAATGAGCAGTTCTTC.